Below, 26 T cell receptor beta chains from the same sample are listed, as sequenced in a study of blood T cell repertoires in COVID-19. Assay: immunoSEQ multiplex PCR; the TCRdb copy retains only in-frame clones and omits some. The data contain 50,000 to 65,000 clones, roughly 84% of them seen just once; the ten biggest clones take up 15% to 20%. The sample was peripheral blood. These receptors all stem from a man aged 55 to 70 with COVID-19, enrolled during active disease.

The chain joins TRBV24-1 to TRBJ2-7; 10 nucleotides agree with TRBD2. The CDR3 is 17 residues long. J was trimmed by 2 bases and V by 4 bases; bases with no gene match: 10. The V gene's germline CDR1 is KGHDR and CDR2 SFDVKD. CDR3 residues: CATSDSGWTSGTYEQYF. CDR3 sequence (DNA): TGTGCCACCAGTGACTCAGGGTGGACTAGCGGCACCTACGAGCAGTACTTC.

The chain employs TRBV30 and TRBJ2-7; TRBD1 agrees at 7 bases. This CDR3 comprises 13 residues. V was pared by 5 bases and J by 2 bases, with 6 bases of the junction left unmatched. Germline values: CDR1 GTSNPN, CDR2 SVGIG (reference sequence). The chain's CDR3 is CAWGRDSPYEQYF. For the CDR3, the DNA is TGTGCCTGGGGCCGGGACAGCCCCTACGAGCAGTACTTC.

The gene calls are TRBV25-1 and TRBJ2-7, with D perhaps TRBD2 (5 bases). This CDR3 comprises 11 residues. Germline V lookup: CDR1 MGHDK, CDR2 SYGVNS. V was cut by 4 bases and J by 4 bases, with 5 bases left in between. CDR3 sequence: CASSGTYEQYF. The CDR3 DNA reads TGTGCCAGCAGTGGGACTTACGAGCAGTACTTC.

This clone came up once. CDR3 region: CASSKELRLNYEQYF. For the CDR3, the DNA is TGTGCCAGTAGTAAGGAGTTGAGGCTAAACTACGAGCAGTACTTC. The chain couples TRBV19 to TRBJ2-7; no definite D call. Germline V gene sequence: CDR1 LNHDA, CDR2 SQIVND (reference sequence). Trimming shortened V by 4 bases and J by 3 bases, and 16 bases separated the two germline ends. This CDR3 is built from 15 residues.

The V gene is TRBV11-2, the J gene TRBJ2-5, with 7 bases identical to TRBD2. The CDR3 is 17 amino acids. V shed 5 bases and J 5 bases; nucleotides not matched to a gene: 17. Germline V gene sequence: CDR1 SGHAT, CDR2 FQNNGV. In DNA form, the CDR3 reads TGTGCCAGCAGCCTAAACTCCGGGGCGGAAGCGGGGGAGACCCAGTACTTC. Its protein product is CASSLNSGAEAGETQYF.

This chain connects TRBV6-6 to TRBJ2-1, with TRBD1 matching over 8 bases. CDR1 and CDR2 from the germline V gene are MNHNY and SVGAGI (reference sequence). CDR3 length equals 14 residues. Germline trimming cut 7 bases from V and 3 bases from J; bases unmatched to any gene: 5. The CDR3 nucleotides read TGTGCCAGCACCAAGGGACAGGACTACAATGAGCAGTTCTTC. It yields the protein CASTKGQDYNEQFF.

The chain carries TRBV5-6 and TRBJ1-1, with 9 bases identical to TRBD1. V lost 4 bases and J lost 4; bases outside the gene matches: 8. CDR3 length equals 15 residues. The germline gives CDR1 SGHDT, CDR2 YYEEEE. CDR3 residues: CASSLTQGAGTEAFF. The CDR3 DNA is TGTGCCAGCAGCCTGACACAGGGGGCGGGCACTGAAGCTTTCTTT. Together with reference TRBV5-6 and TRBJ1-1, the CDR3 gives the full variable domain: DAGVTQSPTHLIKTRGQQVTLRCSPKSGHDTVSWYQQALGQGPQFIFQYYEEEERQRGNFPDRFSGHQFPNYSSELNVNALLLGDSALYLCASSLTQGAGTEAFFGQGTRLTVV.

The gene calls are TRBV19 and TRBJ1-1, with 7 bases identical to TRBD1. This CDR3 comprises 14 residues. Trimming removed 4 bases from V and 4 bases from J; junction bases left unmatched: 6. Germline V gene data show CDR1 as LNHDA and CDR2 as SQIVND (reference sequence). CDR3 protein: CASSKQGMGTEAFF. The CDR3 coding sequence is TGTGCCAGTAGTAAACAGGGGATGGGCACTGAAGCTTTCTTT.

This rearrangement joins TRBV28 to TRBJ1-2; D is perhaps TRBD1 (5 bases). V lost 5 bases and J 1 base, leaving 14 bases between the germline ends. Germline CDR1 MDHEN, CDR2 SYDVKM. CDR3 length: 15 amino acids. The CDR3 nucleotides read TGTGCCAGCAGTCCAAACCTCCAGGGTAACTATGGCTACACCTTC. This translates into CASSPNLQGNYGYTF.

The J gene is TRBJ2-3, the V gene TRBV29-1; TRBD2 agrees at 9 bases. Germline V gene sequence: CDR1 SQVTM, CDR2 ANQGSEA. The CDR3 has 15 residues. The trim removed 4 bases at V and 0 bases at J, leaving 5 bases unmatched. CDR3 sequence reads: CSVARLADSTDTQYF. CDR3 bases: TGCAGCGTTGCGAGACTAGCGGACAGCACAGATACGCAGTATTTT.

The J gene is TRBJ1-3, the V gene TRBV10-2, with D possibly being TRBD1 (5 bases). Trimming took off 3 bases at V and 7 bases at J, with 7 bases between the two ends. This CDR3 contains 12 residues. Germline V CDR1 and CDR2: WSHSY, SAAADI. The CDR3 DNA reads as TGCGCCAGCAGTGAAGCAGGGAACACCATATATTTT. Its translation is CASSEAGNTIYF.

The chain carries TRBV3-1 (or the pseudogene TRBV3-2) and TRBJ2-3; a weak D match, TRBD2 (6 bases). Trimming stripped 4 bases from V and 2 bases from J, with 13 bases between. Germline V gene lookup returns CDR1 LGHDT and CDR2 YNNKEL (reference sequence). CDR3 length: 15 residues. CDR3 coding DNA: TGTGCCAGCAGCCTTTTAGCGGTCTACACAGATACGCAGTATTTT. It encodes CASSLLAVYTDTQYF.

V is TRBV5-1 and J is TRBJ2-1, with 8 bases identical to TRBD1. Trimming cost V 0 bases and J 4 bases; bases outside gene matches: 3. The V gene's germline CDR1 is SGHRS and CDR2 YFSETQ. The CDR3 is 15 residues long. CDR3 nucleotide sequence: TGCGCCAGCAGCTTGGCGGACAGGGCATACAATGAGCAGTTCTTC. Translation: CASSLADRAYNEQFF.

The chain links TRBV19 to TRBJ2-2; 9 nucleotides agree with TRBD2. J gave up 0 bases and V 7 bases, and 9 bases lay outside the gene matches. This CDR3 spans 17 amino acids. Germline V gene lookup returns CDR1 LNHDA and CDR2 SQIVND (reference sequence). The CDR3 protein is CASTQPLAGTNTGELFF. CDR3 coding DNA: TGTGCCAGTACCCAGCCCCTAGCGGGGACGAACACCGGGGAGCTGTTTTTT.

This clone was observed once. This sequence joins TRBV30 and TRBJ1-1; TRBD1 is a possible D gene (6 bases). V was clipped by 3 bases and J by 4 bases, with 12 bases between them. CDR1 GTSNPN and CDR2 SVGIG come from the germline V gene (reference sequence). This CDR3 has 13 residues. The CDR3 DNA reads TGTGCCTGGAGCACAGGGAGTGTCACTGAAGCTTTCTTT. As protein: CAWSTGSVTEAFF. Using reference TRBV30 and TRBJ1-1 for the parts outside the CDR3, the full variable domain is SQTIHQWPATLVQPVGSPLSLECTVEGTSNPNLYWYRQAAGRGLQLLFYSVGIGQISSEVPQNLSASRPQDRQFILSSKKLLLSDSGFYLCAWSTGSVTEAFFGQGTRLTVV.

This clone occurred a few times. This chain connects TRBV19 to TRBJ1-2; TRBD1 is a possible D gene (6 bases). CDR1 and CDR2 (germline): LNHDA, SQIVND (reference sequence). The CDR3 has 16 amino acids. Trimming took off 6 bases at V and 4 bases at J, with 21 bases between the two ends. The CDR3 DNA is TGTGCCAGTAGGACGGGGGGGACAACAGCTTTCTATGGCTACACCTTC. Residues: CASRTGGTTAFYGYTF.

The genes are TRBV21-1 and TRBJ1-1; the table gives TRBD1 as D, unverified against the DNA. TRBV21-1 is a documented pseudogene. CDR3 size: 16 residues. The CDR3: CASSIPPGQGAIGAFF. The CDR3 region has the DNA TGTGCCAGCAGCATCCCCCCGGGACAGGGGGCCATTGGAGCTTTCTTT.

The chain has TRBV5-1 and TRBJ1-1, with 10 bases lining up with TRBD1. V lost 1 base and J lost 10; bases outside the gene matches: 10. Germline V gene sequence: CDR1 SGHRS, CDR2 YFSETQ. The CDR3 is 15 amino acids. The CDR3 region is CASSLRDRGDSGAFF. The DNA for the CDR3 is TGCGCCAGCAGCTTGAGGGACAGGGGTGATTCAGGAGCTTTCTTT.

The chain couples TRBV29-1 to TRBJ2-5, with 7 nucleotides matching TRBD1. There are 13 residues in the CDR3. Unmatched junction bases numbered 9, after V lost 7 bases and J lost 4 bases. CDR1 and CDR2 (germline): SQVTM, ANQGSEA. The CDR3 coding sequence is TGCAGCGGACTGAGGGGGCCGGGAGAGACCCAGTACTTC. Encoded protein: CSGLRGPGETQYF.

This clone was observed a few times. The chain couples TRBV2 to TRBJ1-1; no firm D call. CDR1 SNHLY and CDR2 FYNNEI come from the germline V gene. The ends were cut back, 5 bases at V and 0 bases at J, with 10 bases in the middle. The length of the CDR3 is 14 residues. This CDR3 reads CASSSNVMNTEAFF. In nucleotides, the CDR3 is TGTGCCAGCAGTTCTAACGTGATGAACACTGAAGCTTTCTTT.

The chain couples TRBV28 to TRBJ2-5; D ambiguous. Germline lookup yields CDR1 MDHEN and CDR2 SYDVKM. The CDR3 has 13 amino acids. V lost 2 bases to trimming and J lost 6 bases, with 10 bases between them. The CDR3 region is CASSLPDKKTQYF. In DNA form, the CDR3 reads TGTGCCAGCAGTTTACCAGACAAGAAGACCCAGTACTTC.

The chain employs TRBV23-1 and TRBJ1-4; TRBD1 matches at 10 bases. TRBV23-1 is annotated as an ORF whose role is uncertain. The V gene end was trimmed by 2 bases and the J gene end by 0 bases; junction bases not matched to a gene: 6. The CDR3 has 18 residues. The CDR3: CASSQRGTGESTNEKLFF. CDR3 in DNA: TGCGCCAGCAGTCAACGGGGGACAGGGGAGTCAACTAATGAAAAACTGTTTTTT.

V gene TRBV6-1 combines with J gene TRBJ2-5; 9 positions agree with TRBD1. With 0 bases clipped from V and 1 base from J, the junction kept 21 bases outside the gene matches. CDR3 length: 22 residues. CDR1 MNHNS and CDR2 SASEGT come from the germline V gene. CDR3 in DNA: TGTGCCAGCAGTGAAGCCAACAGACCCGGGACAGGGCCTGTACCTTCCCAAGAGACCCAGTACTTC. Translation: CASSEANRPGTGPVPSQETQYF.

This clone has more than one count but fewer than ten. V is TRBV28 and J is TRBJ2-5; 12 bases map to TRBD2. J gave up 3 bases and V 4 bases, and 3 bases lay outside the gene matches. In germline, CDR1 is MDHEN, CDR2 SYDVKM. CDR3 size: 15 residues. CDR3 sequence reads: CASSSWTSGKETQYF. Here the CDR3 DNA reads TGTGCCAGCAGTTCATGGACTAGCGGGAAAGAGACCCAGTACTTC. Supplemented by reference TRBV28 and TRBJ2-5, the full variable domain reads DVKVTQSSRYLVKRTGEKVFLECVQDMDHENMFWYRQDPGLGLRLIYFSYDVKMKEKGDIPEGYSVSREKKERFSLILESASTNQTSMYLCASSSWTSGKETQYFGPGTRLLVL.

V is TRBV6-5 and J is TRBJ2-5; 10 bases match TRBD2. Trimming at V came to 5 bases and at J to 4 bases, leaving 4 bases not matched to a gene. CDR1 and CDR2 from the germline V gene are MNHEY and SVGAGI. CDR3 length: 14 residues. CDR3 nucleotides: TGTGCCAGCAGTCAGCGGGGGGGCTCAGAGACCCAGTACTTC. Encoded protein: CASSQRGGSETQYF.

This chain joins TRBV24-1 and TRBJ2-3, with a weak D call TRBD1 (7 bases). Germline V gene sequence: CDR1 KGHDR, CDR2 SFDVKD. This CDR3 is 16 amino acids long. Trimming took 5 bases from V and 6 from J, leaving 20 bases between them. The CDR3 reads CATSAQGGGAVDTQYF. Written as DNA, the CDR3 is TGTGCCACCAGTGCCCAAGGAGGGGGCGCGGTTGATACGCAGTATTTT.